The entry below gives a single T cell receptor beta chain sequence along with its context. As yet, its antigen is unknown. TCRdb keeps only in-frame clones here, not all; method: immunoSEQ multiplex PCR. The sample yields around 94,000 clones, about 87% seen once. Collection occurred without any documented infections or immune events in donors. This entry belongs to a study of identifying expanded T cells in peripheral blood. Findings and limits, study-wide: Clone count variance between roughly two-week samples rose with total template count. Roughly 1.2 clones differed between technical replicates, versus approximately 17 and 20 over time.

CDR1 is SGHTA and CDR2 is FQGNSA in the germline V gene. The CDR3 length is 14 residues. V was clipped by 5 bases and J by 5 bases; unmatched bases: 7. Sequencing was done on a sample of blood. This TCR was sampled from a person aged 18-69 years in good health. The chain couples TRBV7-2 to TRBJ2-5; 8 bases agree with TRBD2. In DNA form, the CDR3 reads TGTGCCAGCAGCGCGGGGGGCGGATTGGAGACCCAGTACTTC. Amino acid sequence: CASSAGGGLETQYF.